A single sample is the source of the 7 T cell receptor beta chains below, sequenced in a study of T cell responses to AZD1222 COVID-19 vaccine. Data came from immunoSEQ multiplex PCR; TCRdb stores just in-frame clones and leaves some out. The table lists tens of thousands of clones, 83% of them singletons. Source: peripheral blood, taken on day 0 of AZD1222 vaccination. The receptors shown here come from an adult in good health.

The genes are TRBV5-6 and TRBJ2-7, with 9 nucleotides matching TRBD1. The CDR3 consists of 15 residues. Germline V gene data show CDR1 as SGHDT and CDR2 as YYEEEE. V lost 5 bases to trimming and J lost 3 bases; unmatched junction nucleotides: 9. This CDR3 reads CASRTRTGAFYEQYF. In nucleotides, the CDR3 is TGTGCCAGCAGGACCAGGACAGGGGCATTCTACGAGCAGTACTTC.

This CDR3 reads CASSHLAGQRSEQFF. CDR3 in DNA: TGTGCCAGCAGTCACTTAGCGGGACAACGGTCAGAGCAGTTCTTC. V is TRBV28 and J is TRBJ2-1; 8 bases are shared with TRBD2. The CDR3 spans 15 residues. CDR1 is MDHEN and CDR2 is SYDVKM in the germline V gene. The V and J ends lost 5 bases and 10 bases, in that order; junction bases with no gene match: 13.

This clone showed up just a few times. V is TRBV6-5 and J is TRBJ1-3; D gene unclear. CDR3 length: 14 amino acids. In germline, CDR1 is MNHEY, CDR2 SVGAGI. V lost 6 bases to trimming and J lost 0 bases, with 9 bases between them. CDR3 amino acids: CASSRTVSGNTIYF. Written as DNA, the CDR3 is TGTGCCAGCAGCCGGACGGTCTCTGGAAACACCATATATTTT.

CDR3 DNA: TGTGCCAGCATTAAAGACGGGAACACTGAAGCTTTCTTT. This gives the protein CASIKDGNTEAFF. This chain connects TRBV6-5 to TRBJ1-1; D is undetermined. Germline V gives CDR1 MNHEY, CDR2 SVGAGI. Trimming stripped 7 bases from V and 1 base from J, with 10 bases between. This CDR3 contains 13 residues.

The CDR3 loop is CASSFSGTFGNEQFF. The CDR3 DNA reads as TGTGCCAGCAGCTTTTCCGGGACTTTCGGCAATGAGCAGTTCTTC. The genes are TRBV7-6 and TRBJ2-1; TRBD2 might be the D (6 bases). Germline CDR1 is SGHVS and CDR2 is FNYEAQ. Trimming took 3 bases from V and 6 from J, leaving 15 bases between them. The CDR3 is 15 amino acids. Looking up the rest from reference TRBV7-6 and TRBJ2-1 gives the full variable domain: GAGVSQSPRYKVTKRGQDVALRCDPISGHVSLYWYRQALGQGPEFLTYFNYEAQQDKSGLPNDRFSAERPEGSISTLTIQRTEQRDSAMYRCASSFSGTFGNEQFFGPGTRLTVL.

The rearrangement uses TRBV11-2 and TRBJ1-4; no reliable D call. V gave up 0 bases and J gave up 7 bases, with 9 bases separating them. Germline-derived CDR1 and CDR2 are SGHAT and FQNNGV. The CDR3 loop spans 14 amino acids. The CDR3 bases are TGTGCCAGCAGCTTAGAGGGTGGTAGTGAAAAACTGTTTTTT. It is translated as CASSLEGGSEKLFF.

This clone came up a few times. The chain carries TRBV11-2 and TRBJ2-1, with D possibly being TRBD2 (5 bases). This CDR3 is 14 amino acids long. V dropped 4 bases and J dropped 7 bases, with 14 bases sitting between them. CDR1 and CDR2 (germline): SGHAT, FQNNGV. CDR3 sequence (DNA): TGTGCCAGCAGCTCCATCACTAGGGTAAATGAGCAGTTCTTC. This sequence encodes CASSSITRVNEQFF. Full variable domain (rest looked up from reference TRBV11-2 and TRBJ2-1): EAGVAQSPRYKIIEKRQSVAFWCNPISGHATLYWYQQILGQGPKLLIQFQNNGVVDDSQLPKDRFSAERLKGVDSTLKIQPAKLEDSAVYLCASSSITRVNEQFFGPGTRLTVL.